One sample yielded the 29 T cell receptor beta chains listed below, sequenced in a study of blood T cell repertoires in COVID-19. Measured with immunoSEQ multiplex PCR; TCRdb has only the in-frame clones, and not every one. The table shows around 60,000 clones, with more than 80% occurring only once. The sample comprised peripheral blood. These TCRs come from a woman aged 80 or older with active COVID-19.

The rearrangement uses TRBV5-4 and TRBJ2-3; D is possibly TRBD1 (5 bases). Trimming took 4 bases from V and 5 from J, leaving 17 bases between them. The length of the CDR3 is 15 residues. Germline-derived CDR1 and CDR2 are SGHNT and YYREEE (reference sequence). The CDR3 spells CASSGLVGLGDTQYF. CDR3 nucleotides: TGTGCCAGCAGCGGCCTGGTGGGGCTCGGAGATACGCAGTATTTT.

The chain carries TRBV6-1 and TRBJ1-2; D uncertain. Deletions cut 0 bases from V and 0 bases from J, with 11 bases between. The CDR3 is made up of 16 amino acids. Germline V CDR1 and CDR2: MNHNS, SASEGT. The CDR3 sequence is CASSEALRFANYGYTF. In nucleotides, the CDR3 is TGTGCCAGCAGTGAAGCGCTCAGGTTTGCTAACTATGGCTACACCTTC.

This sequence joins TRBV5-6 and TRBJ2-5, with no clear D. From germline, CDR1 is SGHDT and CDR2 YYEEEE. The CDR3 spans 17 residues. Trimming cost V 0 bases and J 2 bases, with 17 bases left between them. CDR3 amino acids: CASSLAYTMRSQETQYF. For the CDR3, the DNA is TGTGCCAGCAGCTTGGCCTATACGATGCGAAGTCAAGAGACCCAGTACTTC.

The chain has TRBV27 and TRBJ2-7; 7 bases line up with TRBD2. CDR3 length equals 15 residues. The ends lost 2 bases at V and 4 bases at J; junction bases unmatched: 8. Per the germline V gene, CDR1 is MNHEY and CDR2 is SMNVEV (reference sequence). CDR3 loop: CASSLSREERYEQYF. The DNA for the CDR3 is TGTGCCAGCAGTTTAAGTCGGGAGGAAAGGTACGAGCAGTACTTC.

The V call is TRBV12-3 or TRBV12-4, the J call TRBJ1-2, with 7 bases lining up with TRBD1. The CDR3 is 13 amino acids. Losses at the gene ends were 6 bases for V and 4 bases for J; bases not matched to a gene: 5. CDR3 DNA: TGTGCCAGCAGCTACCGGGACAGCTATGGCTACACCTTC. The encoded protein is CASSYRDSYGYTF.

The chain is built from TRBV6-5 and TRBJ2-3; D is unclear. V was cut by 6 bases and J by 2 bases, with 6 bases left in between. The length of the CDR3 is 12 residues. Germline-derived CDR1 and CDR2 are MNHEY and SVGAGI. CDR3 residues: CASRAFTDTQYF. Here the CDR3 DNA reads TGTGCCAGCAGGGCTTTCACAGATACGCAGTATTTT.

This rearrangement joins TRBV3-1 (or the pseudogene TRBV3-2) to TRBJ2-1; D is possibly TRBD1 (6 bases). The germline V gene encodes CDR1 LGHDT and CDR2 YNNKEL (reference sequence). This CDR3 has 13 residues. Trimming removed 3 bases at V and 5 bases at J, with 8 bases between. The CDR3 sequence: CASSQRQDNEQFF. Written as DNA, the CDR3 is TGTGCCAGCAGCCAGAGACAGGACAATGAGCAGTTCTTC.

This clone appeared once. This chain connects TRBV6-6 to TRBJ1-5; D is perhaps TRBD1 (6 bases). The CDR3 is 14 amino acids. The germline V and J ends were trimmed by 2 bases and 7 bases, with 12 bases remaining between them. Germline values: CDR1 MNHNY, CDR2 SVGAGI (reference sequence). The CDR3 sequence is CASSYETGYQPQHF. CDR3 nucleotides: TGTGCCAGCAGTTACGAAACAGGGTACCAGCCCCAGCATTTT.

The CDR3 spells CASRTGAYNEQFF. For the CDR3, the DNA is TGTGCCAGCCGGACAGGGGCCTACAATGAGCAGTTCTTC. The rearrangement uses TRBV19 and TRBJ2-1, with TRBD1 matching 9 bases. V shed 9 bases and J 2 bases; nucleotides not matched to a gene: 2. The length of the CDR3 is 13 residues. Per the germline V gene, CDR1 is LNHDA and CDR2 is SQIVND (reference sequence).

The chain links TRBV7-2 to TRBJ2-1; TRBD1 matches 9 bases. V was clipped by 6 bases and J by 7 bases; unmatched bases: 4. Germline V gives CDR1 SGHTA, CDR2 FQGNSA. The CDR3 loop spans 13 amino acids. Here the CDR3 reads CASRGTGPNEQFF. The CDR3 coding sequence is TGTGCCAGCAGAGGGACAGGGCCTAATGAGCAGTTCTTC.

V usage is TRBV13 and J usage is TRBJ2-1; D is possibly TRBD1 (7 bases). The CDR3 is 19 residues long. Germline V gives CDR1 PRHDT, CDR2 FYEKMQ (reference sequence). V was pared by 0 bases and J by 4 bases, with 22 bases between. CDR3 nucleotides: TGTGCCAGCAGCTTAGGGCTTTTCAGGCCCCAGGGGGGATACAATGAGCAGTTCTTC. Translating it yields CASSLGLFRPQGGYNEQFF.

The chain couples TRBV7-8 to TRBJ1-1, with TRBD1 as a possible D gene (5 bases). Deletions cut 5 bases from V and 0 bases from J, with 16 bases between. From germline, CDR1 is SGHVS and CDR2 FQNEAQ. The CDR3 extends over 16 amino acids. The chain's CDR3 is CASSPRGGVMNTEAFF. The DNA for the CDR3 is TGTGCCAGCAGCCCACGGGGGGGGGTAATGAACACTGAAGCTTTCTTT.

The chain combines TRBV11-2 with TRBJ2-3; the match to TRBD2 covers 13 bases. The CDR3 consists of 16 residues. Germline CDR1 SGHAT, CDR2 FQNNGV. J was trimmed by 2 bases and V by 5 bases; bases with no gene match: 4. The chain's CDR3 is CASSPGTSGVTDTQYF. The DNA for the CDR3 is TGTGCCAGCAGCCCTGGGACTAGCGGGGTCACAGATACGCAGTATTTT.

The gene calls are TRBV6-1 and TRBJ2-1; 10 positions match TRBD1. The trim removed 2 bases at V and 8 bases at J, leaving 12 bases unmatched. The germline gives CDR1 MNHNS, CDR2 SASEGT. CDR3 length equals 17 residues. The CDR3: CASSEPRQGARSDEQFF. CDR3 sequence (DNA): TGTGCCAGCAGTGAACCCAGACAGGGGGCGCGAAGCGATGAGCAGTTCTTC.

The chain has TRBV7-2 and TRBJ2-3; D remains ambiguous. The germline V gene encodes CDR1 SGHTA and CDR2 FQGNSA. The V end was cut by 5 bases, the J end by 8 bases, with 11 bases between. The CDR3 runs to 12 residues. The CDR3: CASSIPRSTQYF. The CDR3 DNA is TGTGCCAGCAGCATACCTAGAAGTACGCAGTATTTT.

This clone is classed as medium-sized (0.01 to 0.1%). CDR3 nucleotides: TGCGCCAGCAGCGTTGACAGGGTGGGCTACGAGCAGTACTTC. This encodes CASSVDRVGYEQYF. J is TRBJ2-7 and V is TRBV4-1; 7 bases are shared with TRBD1. J was trimmed by 3 bases and V by 5 bases; bases with no gene match: 7. CDR1 is MGHRA, CDR2 YSYEKL, per germline. This CDR3 spans 14 amino acids.

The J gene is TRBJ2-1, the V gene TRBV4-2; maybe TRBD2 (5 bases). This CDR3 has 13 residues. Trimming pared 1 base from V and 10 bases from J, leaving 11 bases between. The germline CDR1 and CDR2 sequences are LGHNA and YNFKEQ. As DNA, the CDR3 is TGTGCCAGCAGCCAAGGGACTCCCATAGAGCAGTTCTTC. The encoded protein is CASSQGTPIEQFF.

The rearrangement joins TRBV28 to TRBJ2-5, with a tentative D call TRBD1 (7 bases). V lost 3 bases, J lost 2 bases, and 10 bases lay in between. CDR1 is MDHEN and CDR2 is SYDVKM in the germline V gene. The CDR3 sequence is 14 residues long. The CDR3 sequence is CASSFQGGQETQYF. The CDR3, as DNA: TGTGCCAGCAGTTTCCAGGGGGGACAAGAGACCCAGTACTTC. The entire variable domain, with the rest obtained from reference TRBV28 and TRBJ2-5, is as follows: DVKVTQSSRYLVKRTGEKVFLECVQDMDHENMFWYRQDPGLGLRLIYFSYDVKMKEKGDIPEGYSVSREKKERFSLILESASTNQTSMYLCASSFQGGQETQYFGPGTRLLVL.

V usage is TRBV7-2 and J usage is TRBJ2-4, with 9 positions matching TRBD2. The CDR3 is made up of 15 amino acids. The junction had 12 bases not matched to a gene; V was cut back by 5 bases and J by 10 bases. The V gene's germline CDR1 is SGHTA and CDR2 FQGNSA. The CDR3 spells CASSRAISGGMIQYF. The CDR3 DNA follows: TGTGCCAGCAGCCGCGCCATTAGCGGGGGAATGATTCAGTACTTC.

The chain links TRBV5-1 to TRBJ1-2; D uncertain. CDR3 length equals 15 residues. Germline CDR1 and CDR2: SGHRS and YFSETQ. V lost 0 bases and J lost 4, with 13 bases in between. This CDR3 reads CASSLVAGGGYGYTF. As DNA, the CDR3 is TGCGCCAGCAGCTTGGTGGCAGGAGGAGGCTATGGCTACACCTTC.

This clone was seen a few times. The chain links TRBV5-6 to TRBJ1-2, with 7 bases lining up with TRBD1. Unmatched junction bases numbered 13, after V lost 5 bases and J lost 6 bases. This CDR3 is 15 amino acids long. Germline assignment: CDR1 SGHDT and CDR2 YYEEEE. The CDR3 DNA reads TGTGCCAGCAGACCGACAAGACAGGGAACTCATGGCTACACCTTC. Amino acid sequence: CASRPTRQGTHGYTF.

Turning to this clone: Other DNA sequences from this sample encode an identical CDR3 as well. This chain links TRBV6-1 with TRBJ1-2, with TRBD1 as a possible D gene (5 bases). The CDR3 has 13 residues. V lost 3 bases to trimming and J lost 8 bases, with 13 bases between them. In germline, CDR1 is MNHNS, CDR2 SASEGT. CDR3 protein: CASSEGQGGGYTF. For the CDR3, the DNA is TGTGCCAGCAGTGAGGGGCAGGGTGGGGGCTACACCTTC.

CDR3 in amino acids: CASSQDNRGIDGYTF. The CDR3 bases are TGCGCCAGCAGCCAAGATAACAGGGGGATCGATGGCTACACCTTC. The rearrangement uses TRBV4-1 and TRBJ1-2; 8 nucleotides line up with TRBD1. CDR3 length: 15 amino acids. V was clipped by 0 bases and J by 6 bases; unmatched bases: 6. The germline gives CDR1 MGHRA, CDR2 YSYEKL.

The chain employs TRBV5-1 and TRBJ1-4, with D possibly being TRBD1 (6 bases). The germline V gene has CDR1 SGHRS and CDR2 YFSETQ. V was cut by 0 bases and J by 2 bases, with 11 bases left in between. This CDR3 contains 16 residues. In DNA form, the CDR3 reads TGCGCCAGCAGCTTGGGAGGGGGAGCGACTAATGAAAAACTGTTTTTT. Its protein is CASSLGGGATNEKLFF.

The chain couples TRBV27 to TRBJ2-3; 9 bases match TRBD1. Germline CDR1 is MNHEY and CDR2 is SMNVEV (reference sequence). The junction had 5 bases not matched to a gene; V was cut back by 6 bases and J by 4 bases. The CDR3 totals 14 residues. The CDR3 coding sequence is TGTGCCAGCAGAGGGACAGGGACACCAGATACGCAGTATTTT. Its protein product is CASRGTGTPDTQYF.

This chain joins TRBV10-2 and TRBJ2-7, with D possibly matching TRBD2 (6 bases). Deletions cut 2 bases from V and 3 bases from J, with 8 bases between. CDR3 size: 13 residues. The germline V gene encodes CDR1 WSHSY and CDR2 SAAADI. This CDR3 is CASSEVTSYEQYF. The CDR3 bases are TGCGCCAGCAGTGAGGTGACTAGCTACGAGCAGTACTTC.

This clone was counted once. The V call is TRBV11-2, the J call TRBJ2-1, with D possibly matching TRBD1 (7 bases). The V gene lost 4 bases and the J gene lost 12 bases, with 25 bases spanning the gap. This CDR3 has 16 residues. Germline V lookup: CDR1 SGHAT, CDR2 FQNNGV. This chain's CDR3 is CASSSAAAQGGYGQFF. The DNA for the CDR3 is TGTGCCAGCAGCTCTGCTGCGGCGCAGGGGGGATATGGGCAGTTCTTC.

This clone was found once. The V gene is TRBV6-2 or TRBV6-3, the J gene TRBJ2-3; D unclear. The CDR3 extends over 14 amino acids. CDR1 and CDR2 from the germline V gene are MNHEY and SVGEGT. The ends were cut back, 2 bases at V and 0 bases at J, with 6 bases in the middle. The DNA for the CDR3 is TGTGCCAGCAGTTACATTTCTAGCACAGATACGCAGTATTTT. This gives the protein CASSYISSTDTQYF.

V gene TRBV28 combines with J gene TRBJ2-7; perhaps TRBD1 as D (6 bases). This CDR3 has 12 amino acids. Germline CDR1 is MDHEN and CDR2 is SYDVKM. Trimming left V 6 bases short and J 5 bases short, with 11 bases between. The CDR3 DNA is TGTGCCAGCAGCCTTAGGGGGAACGAGCAGTACGTC. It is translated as CASSLRGNEQYV.